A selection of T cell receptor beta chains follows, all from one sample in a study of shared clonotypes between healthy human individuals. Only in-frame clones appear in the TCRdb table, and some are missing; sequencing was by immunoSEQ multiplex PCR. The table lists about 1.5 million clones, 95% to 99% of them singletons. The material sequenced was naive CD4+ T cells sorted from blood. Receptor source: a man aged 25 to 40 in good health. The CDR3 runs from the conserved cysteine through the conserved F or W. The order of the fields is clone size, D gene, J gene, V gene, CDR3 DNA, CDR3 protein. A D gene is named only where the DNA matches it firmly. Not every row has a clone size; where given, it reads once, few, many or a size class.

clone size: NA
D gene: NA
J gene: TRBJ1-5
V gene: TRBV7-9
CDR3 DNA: TGTGCCAGCAGCCGGAGGGAAAGTCAGCCCCAGCATTTT
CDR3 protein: CASSRRESQPQHF

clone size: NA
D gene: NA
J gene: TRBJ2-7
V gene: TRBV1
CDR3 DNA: TGCACCAGCACCATCGGACAGGCTGTTACCGTTGCTACCGAGCAGTACTTC
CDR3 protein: CTSTIGQAVTVATEQYF

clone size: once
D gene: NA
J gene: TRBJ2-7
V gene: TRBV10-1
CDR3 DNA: TGCGCCAGCAGTGAGTCCAGGTTCTCCTACGAGCAGTACTTC
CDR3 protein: CASSESRFSYEQYF

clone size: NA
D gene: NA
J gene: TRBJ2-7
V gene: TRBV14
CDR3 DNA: TGTGCCAGCAGCCAAGATAATCCCTACGAGCAGTACTTC
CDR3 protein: CASSQDNPYEQYF

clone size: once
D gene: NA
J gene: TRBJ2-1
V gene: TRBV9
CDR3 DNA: TGTGCCAGCAGCGTAGATGAGAGGGCCAATGAGCAGTTCTTC
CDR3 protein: CASSVDERANEQFF

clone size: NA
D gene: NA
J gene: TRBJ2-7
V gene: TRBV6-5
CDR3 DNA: TGTGCCAGCAGGCTTAACAGGGCGCCATCCTACGAGCAGTACTTC
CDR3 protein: CASRLNRAPSYEQYF

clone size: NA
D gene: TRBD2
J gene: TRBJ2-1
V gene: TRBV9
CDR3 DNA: TGTGCCAGCAGCGTAGAGATAGGGACTAGCGGTTACAATGAGCAGTTCTTC
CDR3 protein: CASSVEIGTSGYNEQFF

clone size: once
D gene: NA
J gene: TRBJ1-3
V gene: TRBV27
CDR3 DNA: TGTGCCAGCAGTCCTCTTTCAGGCTCTGGAAACACCATATATTTT
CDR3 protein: CASSPLSGSGNTIYF

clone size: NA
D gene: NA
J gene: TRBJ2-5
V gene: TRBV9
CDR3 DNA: TGTGCCAGCAGCGTAGTAGGGGTCCCTCAAGAGACCCAGTACTTC
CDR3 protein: CASSVVGVPQETQYF

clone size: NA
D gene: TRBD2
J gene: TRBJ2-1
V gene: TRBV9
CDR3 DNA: TGTGCCAGCAGCGTAGGTTCTAGCGGGAGCTCCTACAATGAGCAGTTCTTC
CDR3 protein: CASSVGSSGSSYNEQFF

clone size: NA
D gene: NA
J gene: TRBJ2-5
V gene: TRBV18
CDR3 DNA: TGTGCCAGCTCACCGGGGAGTGGCCGGGAGACCCAGTACTTC
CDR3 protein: CASSPGSGRETQYF

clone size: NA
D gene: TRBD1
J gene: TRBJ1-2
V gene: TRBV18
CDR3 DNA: TGTGCCAGCTCACTCGCCATGGGACAGACCTATGGCTACACCTTC
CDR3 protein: CASSLAMGQTYGYTF

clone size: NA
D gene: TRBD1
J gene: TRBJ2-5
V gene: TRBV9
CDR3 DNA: TGTGCCAGCAGCGTTAGCCAGGGGGACGAGACCCAGTACTTC
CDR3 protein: CASSVSQGDETQYF

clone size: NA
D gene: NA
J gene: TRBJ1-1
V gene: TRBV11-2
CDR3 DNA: TGTGCCAGCAGCTTATCCCGGGACACTGAAGCTTTCTTT
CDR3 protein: CASSLSRDTEAFF

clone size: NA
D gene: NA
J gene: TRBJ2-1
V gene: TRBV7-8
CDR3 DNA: TGTGCCAGCAGCTCCAAGATTGAGCAGTTCTTC
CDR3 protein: CASSSKIEQFF

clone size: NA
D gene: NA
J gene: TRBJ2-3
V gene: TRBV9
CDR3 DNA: TGTGCCAGCAACGTGACTGAGCGGGCGTGGGGAGATACGCAGTATTTT
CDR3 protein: CASNVTERAWGDTQYF

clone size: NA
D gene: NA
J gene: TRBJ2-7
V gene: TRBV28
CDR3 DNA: TGTGCCAGCAGTCCCCCCCCGACAGCCTACGAGCAGTACTTC
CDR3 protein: CASSPPPTAYEQYF

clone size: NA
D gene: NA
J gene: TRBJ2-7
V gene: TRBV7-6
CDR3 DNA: TGTGCCAGCAGCTTAGCCGAGGGAACCTACGAGCAGTACTTC
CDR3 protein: CASSLAEGTYEQYF

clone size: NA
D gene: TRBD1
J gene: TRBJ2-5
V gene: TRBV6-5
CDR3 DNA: TGTGCCAGCCACCCGACAGGGACAGAGACCCAGTACTTC
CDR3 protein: CASHPTGTETQYF